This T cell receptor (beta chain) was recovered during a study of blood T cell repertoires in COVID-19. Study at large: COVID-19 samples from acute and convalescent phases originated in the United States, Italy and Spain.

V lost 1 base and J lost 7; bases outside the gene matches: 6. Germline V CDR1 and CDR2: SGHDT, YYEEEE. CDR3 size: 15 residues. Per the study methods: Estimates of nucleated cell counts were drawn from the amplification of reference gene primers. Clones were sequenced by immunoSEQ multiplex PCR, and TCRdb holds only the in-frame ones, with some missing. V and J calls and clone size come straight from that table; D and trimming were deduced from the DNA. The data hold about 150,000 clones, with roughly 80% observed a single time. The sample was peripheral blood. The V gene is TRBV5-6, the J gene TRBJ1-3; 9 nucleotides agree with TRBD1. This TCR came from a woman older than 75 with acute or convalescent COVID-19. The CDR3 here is CASSLRGQGFNTIYF. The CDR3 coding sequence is TGTGCCAGCAGCTTGAGGGGACAGGGTTTCAACACCATATATTTT.